The 27 T cell receptor beta chains listed next were all sequenced from one sample in a study of T cell responses to AZD1222 COVID-19 vaccine. The repertoire was sequenced with immunoSEQ multiplex PCR; TCRdb's copy has only in-frame clones and lacks some. This table has 150,000 or so clones, approximately 90% appearing once. Sequencing was performed on peripheral blood, taken on day 0 of AZD1222 vaccination. Receptors originate from an adult in good health.

V gene TRBV5-6 combines with J gene TRBJ1-2, with 12 bases aligning to TRBD1. Trimming took 1 base from V and 2 from J; bases not matched to a gene: 6. Germline V CDR1 and CDR2: SGHDT, YYEEEE. The CDR3 loop spans 17 amino acids. The CDR3 sequence is CASSLLGQGAENYGYTF. DNA of the CDR3: TGTGCCAGCAGCTTGTTGGGACAGGGGGCGGAAAACTATGGCTACACCTTC.

CDR3: CASILLGGHEQFF. CDR3 in DNA: TGTGCCAGTATTTTACTCGGGGGGCATGAGCAGTTCTTC. V is TRBV19 and J is TRBJ2-1, with a weak D call TRBD2 (7 bases). V was cut by 7 bases and J by 8 bases, with 15 bases left in between. The CDR3 runs 13 residues. Germline V gene sequence: CDR1 LNHDA, CDR2 SQIVND (reference sequence).

The rearrangement joins TRBV2 to TRBJ1-6; D unresolved. V lost 8 bases and J lost 5, with 19 bases in between. The CDR3 has 16 residues. Germline V CDR1 and CDR2: SNHLY, FYNNEI. Here the CDR3 reads CASGQDHLFNNSPLHF. In DNA form, the CDR3 reads TGTGCCAGCGGGCAGGACCATTTATTTAATAATTCACCCCTCCACTTT.

The chain is built from TRBV5-1 and TRBJ2-3; 8 bases are a match to TRBD2. V lost 0 bases and J lost 4; bases outside the gene matches: 16. Germline lookup yields CDR1 SGHRS and CDR2 YFSETQ. The CDR3 loop spans 19 amino acids. The CDR3 sequence: CASSLAVTSDGVIPDTQYF. CDR3 DNA: TGCGCCAGCAGCTTGGCCGTGACTAGCGACGGGGTGATCCCAGATACGCAGTATTTT.

The chain links TRBV18 to TRBJ2-3; TRBD2 agrees at 11 bases. The CDR3 has 17 residues. With 6 bases clipped from V and 6 bases from J, the junction kept 14 bases outside the gene matches. Germline CDR1 is KGHSH and CDR2 is LQKENI. In nucleotides, the CDR3 is TGTGCCAGCTCCCCTGTCTATAGCGGGGGGGCCGATGATACGCAGTATTTT. Its translation: CASSPVYSGGADDTQYF. Drawing the rest from reference TRBV18 and TRBJ2-3, the complete variable domain is NAGVMQNPRHLVRRRGQEARLRCSPMKGHSHVYWYRQLPEEGLKFMVYLQKENIIDESGMPKERFSAEFPKEGPSILRIQQVVRGDSAAYFCASSPVYSGGADDTQYFGPGTRLTVL.

The V and J genes are TRBV4-1 and TRBJ1-4; TRBD1 might be the D (6 bases). The CDR3 is 17 amino acids. Germline values: CDR1 MGHRA, CDR2 YSYEKL. Trimming left V 4 bases short and J 2 bases short, with 17 bases between. The CDR3 coding sequence is TGCGCCAGCAGCCCCCTAAGTGAGGGGGTTACTAATGAAAAACTGTTTTTT. As protein: CASSPLSEGVTNEKLFF.

This clone showed up just once. The rearrangement links TRBV9 to TRBJ1-1; D call uncertain. The CDR3 loop spans 14 amino acids. In germline, CDR1 is SGDLS, CDR2 YYNGEE. V was clipped by 0 bases and J by 6 bases, with 12 bases between them. The CDR3 region is CASSVDGASSEAFF. CDR3 sequence (DNA): TGTGCCAGCAGCGTAGACGGAGCCAGTTCTGAAGCTTTCTTT.

This clone was picked up one time. V gene TRBV19 combines with J gene TRBJ1-1, with D hard to call. Germline loops: CDR1 LNHDA, CDR2 SQIVND (reference sequence). Trimming removed 7 bases at V and 4 bases at J, with 16 bases between. The CDR3 loop spans 14 amino acids. Here the CDR3 reads CASTSPPESTEAFF. The CDR3 coding sequence is TGTGCCAGTACGTCCCCCCCGGAGAGCACTGAAGCTTTCTTT.

CDR3 nucleotides: TGCGCCAGCAGCCAAGATTTATTACAGGGGGCGACTATCGGGTACGAGCAGTACTTC. Translating gives CASSQDLLQGATIGYEQYF. The V gene is TRBV4-3, the J gene TRBJ2-7; 9 positions match TRBD1. CDR1 is LGHNA and CDR2 is YSLEER in the germline V gene. With 0 bases clipped from V and 4 bases from J, the junction kept 16 bases outside the gene matches. The CDR3 consists of 19 residues.

The chain couples TRBV4-3 to TRBJ2-2; D is unclear. This CDR3 is 15 amino acids long. Germline loops: CDR1 LGHNA, CDR2 YSLEER. V was trimmed by 2 bases and J by 3 bases, leaving 10 bases between them. The CDR3 DNA follows: TGCGCCAGCAGCCAACTGGGCAGGTACACCGGGGAGCTGTTTTTT. This codes for CASSQLGRYTGELFF.

The chain links TRBV30 to TRBJ2-4; 7 bases align to TRBD2. Germline V gene sequence: CDR1 GTSNPN, CDR2 SVGIG (reference sequence). The CDR3 has 12 amino acids. V lost 2 bases, J lost 8 bases, and 3 bases stayed unmatched. The CDR3 nucleotides read TGTGCCTGGAGTTTTGGGGGGGACATTCAGTACTTC. This encodes CAWSFGGDIQYF.

The chain is built from TRBV5-1 and TRBJ2-7; 8 nucleotides match TRBD2. Germline values: CDR1 SGHRS, CDR2 YFSETQ. V dropped 0 bases and J dropped 4; count of bases not matched to a gene: 6. This CDR3 has 15 residues. The CDR3 DNA follows: TGCGCCAGCAGCTTGGATGGGACTAGGGCTTACGAGCAGTACTTC. This encodes CASSLDGTRAYEQYF.

The rearrangement joins TRBV2 to TRBJ1-1; possible D gene TRBD1, 6 bases. Germline CDR1 reads SNHLY; CDR2 reads FYNNEI. The length of the CDR3 is 14 residues. Trimming left V 10 bases short and J 1 base short, with 16 bases between. The CDR3 DNA reads as TGTGCCAAGGACAGTCCGGGAACGAACACTGAAGCTTTCTTT. Protein sequence: CAKDSPGTNTEAFF.

This rearrangement joins TRBV11-3 to TRBJ1-2; 9 positions match TRBD1. Germline-derived CDR1 and CDR2 are SGHNT and YENEEA. V shed 2 bases and J 3 bases; nucleotides not matched to a gene: 7. The length of the CDR3 is 16 residues. The chain's CDR3 is CASSLRDGTGYYGYTF. In DNA form, the CDR3 reads TGTGCCAGCAGCTTAAGGGACGGGACAGGGTACTATGGCTACACCTTC.

The chain links TRBV29-1 to TRBJ2-1, with D possibly TRBD2 on 6 matching bases. Germline loops: CDR1 SQVTM, CDR2 ANQGSEA. V was cut by 6 bases and J by 4 bases, with 10 bases left in between. This CDR3 is built from 12 residues. CDR3 amino acids: CSVTGDYNEQFF. The CDR3 DNA is TGCAGCGTAACGGGAGATTACAATGAGCAGTTCTTC.

This sequence joins TRBV7-9 and TRBJ1-2; a weak D match, TRBD1 (5 bases). CDR1 is SEHNR and CDR2 is FQNEAQ in the germline V gene (reference sequence). The ends were cut back, 1 base at V and 6 bases at J, with 24 bases in the middle. The CDR3 has 18 residues. The CDR3 DNA follows: TGTGCCAGCAGCTTAGTTGGGAGGGAGTGGCGGACACTAGATGGCTACACCTTC. It specifies CASSLVGREWRTLDGYTF. Using reference TRBV7-9 and TRBJ1-2 for the parts outside the CDR3, the full variable domain is DTGVSQNPRHKITKRGQNVTFRCDPISEHNRLYWYRQTLGQGPEFLTYFQNEAQLEKSRLLSDRFSAERPKGSFSTLEIQRTEQGDSAMYLCASSLVGREWRTLDGYTFGSGTRLTVV.

The V gene is TRBV5-1, the J gene TRBJ1-1; no reliable D call. This CDR3 comprises 14 residues. Germline assignment: CDR1 SGHRS and CDR2 YFSETQ. The V end was cut by 0 bases, the J end by 5 bases, with 11 bases between. The CDR3 region is CASSLGQVETEAFF. The CDR3 nucleotides read TGCGCCAGCAGCTTGGGGCAGGTTGAGACTGAAGCTTTCTTT.

CDR3 sequence (DNA): TGTGCCAGCAGCTCACCTACTGAAGCTTTCTTT. Its translation: CASSSPTEAFF. The rearrangement uses TRBV6-5 and TRBJ1-1, with unresolved D. From germline, CDR1 is MNHEY and CDR2 SVGAGI. The CDR3 is made up of 11 amino acids. Trimming pared 6 bases from V and 5 bases from J, leaving 7 bases between.

V usage is TRBV9 and J usage is TRBJ1-2, with 8 bases that match TRBD1. This CDR3 region has 16 residues. The junction had 6 bases not matched to a gene; V was cut back by 0 bases and J by 2 bases. Germline CDR1 reads SGDLS; CDR2 reads YYNGEE. DNA of the CDR3: TGTGCCAGCAGCGTAGCAGGACAGGGCCTAAACTATGGCTACACCTTC. This encodes CASSVAGQGLNYGYTF.

The chain links TRBV27 to TRBJ1-5, with D possibly matching TRBD1 (5 bases). This CDR3 spans 15 amino acids. The ends were cut back, 3 bases at V and 5 bases at J, with 14 bases in the middle. Germline CDR1 and CDR2: MNHEY and SMNVEV (reference sequence). CDR3 in amino acids: CASSFREAGYQPQHF. CDR3 nucleotide sequence: TGTGCCAGCAGTTTCAGGGAGGCCGGGTATCAGCCCCAGCATTTT.

V is TRBV18 and J is TRBJ1-2, with no clear D. The CDR3 extends over 12 amino acids. V shed 0 bases and J shed 8 bases, with 7 bases lying between them. Germline V lookup: CDR1 KGHSH, CDR2 LQKENI. Written as DNA, the CDR3 is TGTGCCAGCTCACCACCAGGGAAAGGCTACACCTTC. Residues: CASSPPGKGYTF.

This rearrangement joins TRBV5-4 to TRBJ1-6; a possible D gene is TRBD1 (5 bases). This CDR3 is 14 amino acids long. Germline CDR1 reads SGHNT; CDR2 reads YYREEE (reference sequence). V lost 1 base to trimming and J lost 13 bases, with 15 bases between them. CDR3 sequence: CASSLRQSLGPLHF. In DNA form, the CDR3 reads TGTGCCAGCAGCTTGAGACAGTCCCTGGGGCCCCTCCACTTT.

The genes are TRBV4-1 and TRBJ2-3; 10 nucleotides agree with TRBD1. CDR3 length: 17 residues. Trimming at V came to 4 bases and at J to 0 bases, leaving 7 bases not matched to a gene. Germline-derived CDR1 and CDR2 are MGHRA and YSYEKL. The CDR3 loop is CASSLGQGGISTDTQYF. DNA of the CDR3: TGCGCCAGCAGCCTAGGACAGGGGGGTATAAGCACAGATACGCAGTATTTT.

This chain links TRBV2 with TRBJ1-5; D is undetermined. CDR3 length: 16 amino acids. Per the germline V gene, CDR1 is SNHLY and CDR2 is FYNNEI. Trimming shortened V by 4 bases and J by 0 bases, and 13 bases separated the two germline ends. This CDR3 is CASSVAGGSSNQPQHF. The CDR3 DNA follows: TGTGCCAGCAGTGTTGCTGGTGGTAGTAGCAATCAGCCCCAGCATTTT.

J is TRBJ1-2 and V is TRBV28, with D perhaps TRBD1 (5 bases). CDR1 and CDR2 (germline): MDHEN, SYDVKM. The CDR3 extends over 16 amino acids. V was shortened by 7 bases and J by 0 bases, with 18 bases between the two germline ends. The DNA of the CDR3 is TGTGCCAGCAACCCTCGCGCCGGGGGACCTAACTATGGCTACACCTTC. As protein: CASNPRAGGPNYGYTF.

The J gene is TRBJ1-1, the V gene TRBV18, with TRBD1 identical over 8 bases. The ends lost 6 bases at V and 6 bases at J; junction bases unmatched: 12. Germline values: CDR1 KGHSH, CDR2 LQKENI. The CDR3 loop spans 15 amino acids. The CDR3 spells CASSQETGEGSEAFF. CDR3 nucleotide sequence: TGTGCCAGCTCCCAAGAGACAGGGGAGGGATCTGAAGCTTTCTTT.

This clone was picked up one time. The chain is built from TRBV5-1 and TRBJ2-2; D unclear. The length of the CDR3 is 14 residues. Germline assignment: CDR1 SGHRS and CDR2 YFSETQ. V was clipped by 0 bases and J by 7 bases, with 10 bases between them. CDR3 DNA: TGCGCCAGCAGCTTGGAAGGACCGAGCGGGGAGCTGTTTTTT. Its protein is CASSLEGPSGELFF.